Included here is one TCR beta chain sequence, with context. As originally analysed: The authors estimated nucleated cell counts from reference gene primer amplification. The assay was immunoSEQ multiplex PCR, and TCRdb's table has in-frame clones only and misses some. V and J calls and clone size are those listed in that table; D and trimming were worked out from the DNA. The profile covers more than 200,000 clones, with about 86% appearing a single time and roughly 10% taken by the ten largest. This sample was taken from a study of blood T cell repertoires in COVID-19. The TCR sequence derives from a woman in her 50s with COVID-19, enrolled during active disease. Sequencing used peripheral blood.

The CDR3 reads CASSSPRGIYNSPLHF. The CDR3 DNA is TGTGCCAGCAGCTCCCCACGGGGTATATATAATTCACCCCTCCACTTT. The V call is TRBV5-8, the J call TRBJ1-6; unclear D gene. V dropped 3 bases and J dropped 4 bases, with 14 bases sitting between them. Germline V lookup: CDR1 SGHTS, CDR2 YDEGEE. This CDR3 comprises 16 residues.